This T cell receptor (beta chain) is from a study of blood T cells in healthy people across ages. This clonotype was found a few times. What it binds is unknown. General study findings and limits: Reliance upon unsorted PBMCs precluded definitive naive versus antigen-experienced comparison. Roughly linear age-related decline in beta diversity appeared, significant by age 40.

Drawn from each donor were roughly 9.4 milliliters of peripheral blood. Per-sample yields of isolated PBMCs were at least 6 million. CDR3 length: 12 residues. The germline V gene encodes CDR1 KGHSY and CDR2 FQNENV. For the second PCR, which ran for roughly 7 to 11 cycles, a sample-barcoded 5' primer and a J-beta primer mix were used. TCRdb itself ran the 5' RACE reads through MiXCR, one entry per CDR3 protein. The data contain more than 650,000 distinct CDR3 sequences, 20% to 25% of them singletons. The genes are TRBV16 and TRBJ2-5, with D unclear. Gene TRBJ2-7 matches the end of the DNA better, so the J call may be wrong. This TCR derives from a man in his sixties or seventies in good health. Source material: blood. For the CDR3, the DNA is TGTGCCAGCAACGCCCAGACCTACGAGCAGTACTTC. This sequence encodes CASNAQTYEQYF.